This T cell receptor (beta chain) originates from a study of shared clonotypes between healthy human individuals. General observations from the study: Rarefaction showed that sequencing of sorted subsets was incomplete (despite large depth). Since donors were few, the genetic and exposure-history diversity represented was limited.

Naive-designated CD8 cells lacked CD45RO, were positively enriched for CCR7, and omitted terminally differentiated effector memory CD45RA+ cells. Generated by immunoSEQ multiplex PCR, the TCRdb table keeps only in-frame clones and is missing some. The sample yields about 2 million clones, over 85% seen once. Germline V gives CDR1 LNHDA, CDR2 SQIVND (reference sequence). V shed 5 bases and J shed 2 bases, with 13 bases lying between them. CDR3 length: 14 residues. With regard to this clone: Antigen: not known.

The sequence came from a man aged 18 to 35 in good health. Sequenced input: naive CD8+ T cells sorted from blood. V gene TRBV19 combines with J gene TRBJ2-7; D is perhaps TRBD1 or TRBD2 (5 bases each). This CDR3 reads CASSAFPGPYEQYF. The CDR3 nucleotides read TGTGCCAGTAGTGCTTTCCCGGGACCCTACGAGCAGTACTTC.